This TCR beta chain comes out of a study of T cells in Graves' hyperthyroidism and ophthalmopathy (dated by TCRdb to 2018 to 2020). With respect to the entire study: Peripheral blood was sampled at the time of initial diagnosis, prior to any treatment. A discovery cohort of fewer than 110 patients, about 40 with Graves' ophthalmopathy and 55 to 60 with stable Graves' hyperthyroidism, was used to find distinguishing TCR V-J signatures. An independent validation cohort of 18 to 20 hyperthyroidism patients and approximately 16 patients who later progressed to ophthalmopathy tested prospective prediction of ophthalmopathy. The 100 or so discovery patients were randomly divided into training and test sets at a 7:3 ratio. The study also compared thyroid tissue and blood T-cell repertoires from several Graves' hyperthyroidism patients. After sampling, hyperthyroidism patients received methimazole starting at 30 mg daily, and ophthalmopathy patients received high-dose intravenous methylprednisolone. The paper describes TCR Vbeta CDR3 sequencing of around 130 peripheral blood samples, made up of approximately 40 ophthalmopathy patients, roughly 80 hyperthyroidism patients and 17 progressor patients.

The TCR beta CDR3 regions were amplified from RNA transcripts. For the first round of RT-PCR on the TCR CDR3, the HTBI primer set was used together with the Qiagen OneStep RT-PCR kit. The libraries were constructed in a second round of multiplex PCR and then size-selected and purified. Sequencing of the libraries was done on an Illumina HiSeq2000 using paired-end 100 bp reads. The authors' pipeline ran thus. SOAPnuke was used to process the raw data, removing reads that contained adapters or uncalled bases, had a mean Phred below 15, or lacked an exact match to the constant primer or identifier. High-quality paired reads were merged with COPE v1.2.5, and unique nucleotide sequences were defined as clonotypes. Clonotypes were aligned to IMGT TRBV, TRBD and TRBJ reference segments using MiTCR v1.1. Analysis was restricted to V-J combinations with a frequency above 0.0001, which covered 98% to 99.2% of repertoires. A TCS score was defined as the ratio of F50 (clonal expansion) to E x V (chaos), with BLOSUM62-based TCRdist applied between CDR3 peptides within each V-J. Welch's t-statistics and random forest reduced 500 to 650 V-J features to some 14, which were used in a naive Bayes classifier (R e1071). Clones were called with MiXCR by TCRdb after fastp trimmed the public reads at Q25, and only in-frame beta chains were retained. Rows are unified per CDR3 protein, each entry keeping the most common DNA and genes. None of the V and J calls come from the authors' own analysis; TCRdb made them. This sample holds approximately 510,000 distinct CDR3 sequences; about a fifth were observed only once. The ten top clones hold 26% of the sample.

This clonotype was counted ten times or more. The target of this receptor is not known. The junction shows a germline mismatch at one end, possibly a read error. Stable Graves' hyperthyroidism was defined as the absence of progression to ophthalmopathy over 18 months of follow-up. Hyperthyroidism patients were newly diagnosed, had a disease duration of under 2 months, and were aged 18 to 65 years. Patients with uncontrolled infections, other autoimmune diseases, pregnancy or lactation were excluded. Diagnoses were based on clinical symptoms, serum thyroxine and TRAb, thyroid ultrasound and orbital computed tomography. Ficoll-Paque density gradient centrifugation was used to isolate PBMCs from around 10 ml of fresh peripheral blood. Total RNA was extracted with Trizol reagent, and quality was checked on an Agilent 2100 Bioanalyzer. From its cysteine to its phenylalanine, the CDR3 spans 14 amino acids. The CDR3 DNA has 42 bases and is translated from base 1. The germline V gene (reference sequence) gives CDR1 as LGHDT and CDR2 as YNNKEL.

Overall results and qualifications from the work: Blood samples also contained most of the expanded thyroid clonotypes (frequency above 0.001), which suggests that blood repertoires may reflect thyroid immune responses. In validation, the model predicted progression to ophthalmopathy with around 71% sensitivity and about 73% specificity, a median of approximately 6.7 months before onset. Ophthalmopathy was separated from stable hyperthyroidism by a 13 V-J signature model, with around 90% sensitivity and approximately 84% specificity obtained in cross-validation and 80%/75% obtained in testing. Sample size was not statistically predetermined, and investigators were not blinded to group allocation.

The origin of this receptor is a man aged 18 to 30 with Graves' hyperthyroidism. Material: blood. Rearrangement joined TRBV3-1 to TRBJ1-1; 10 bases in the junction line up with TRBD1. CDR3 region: CASSQGQGYTEAFF. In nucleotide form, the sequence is TGCGCCAGCAGCCAGGGACAGGGGTACACTGAAGCTTTCTTT.